This TCR beta chain was recorded in a study of T cells in Graves' hyperthyroidism and ophthalmopathy. V gave up 2 bases and J gave up 12 bases; unmatched junction bases: 12. Germline CDR1 reads LNHDA; CDR2 reads SQIVND (reference sequence). The CDR3 has 17 amino acids. TCR beta CDR3 regions were amplified from RNA. RT-PCR in the first round (using the HTBI primer set) targeted the TCR CDR3. TCRdb reprocessed the multiplex PCR reads with MiXCR, giving one entry per CDR3 protein. Of about 400,000 distinct CDR3 sequences in the sample, more than 12% were seen once. This clonotype was found many times. Material for sequencing was blood. This sequence originates from a woman in her 30s with Graves' ophthalmopathy. The V and J genes are TRBV19 and TRBJ2-1; 14 bases are shared with TRBD2. The CDR3 DNA sequence: TGTGCCAGTAGTATACCCGGGACTAGCGGGGGAATTGTTGTGCAGTTCTTC. This gives the protein CASSIPGTSGGIVVQFF.